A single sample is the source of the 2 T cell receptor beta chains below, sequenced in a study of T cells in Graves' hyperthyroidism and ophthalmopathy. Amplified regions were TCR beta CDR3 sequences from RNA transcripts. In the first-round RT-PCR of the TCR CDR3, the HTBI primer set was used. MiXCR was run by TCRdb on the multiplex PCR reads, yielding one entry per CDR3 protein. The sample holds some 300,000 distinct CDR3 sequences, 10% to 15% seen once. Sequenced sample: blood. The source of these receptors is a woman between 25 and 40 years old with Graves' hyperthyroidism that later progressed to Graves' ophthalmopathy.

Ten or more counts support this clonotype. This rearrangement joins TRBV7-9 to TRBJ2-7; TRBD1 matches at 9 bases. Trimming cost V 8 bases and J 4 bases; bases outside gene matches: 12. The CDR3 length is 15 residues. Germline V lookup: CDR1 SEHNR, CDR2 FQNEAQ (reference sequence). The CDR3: CASSAGTGKNYEQYF. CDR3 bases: TGTGCCAGCTCCGCTGGGACAGGGAAAAATTACGAGCAGTACTTC.

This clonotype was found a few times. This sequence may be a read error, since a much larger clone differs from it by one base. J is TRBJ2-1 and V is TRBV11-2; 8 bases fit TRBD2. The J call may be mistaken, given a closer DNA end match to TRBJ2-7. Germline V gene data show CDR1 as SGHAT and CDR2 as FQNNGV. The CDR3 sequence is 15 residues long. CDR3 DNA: TGTGCCAGCAGCTTAGAAACTAGCGGCTACAATGAGCAGTACTTC. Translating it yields CASSLETSGYNEQYF.